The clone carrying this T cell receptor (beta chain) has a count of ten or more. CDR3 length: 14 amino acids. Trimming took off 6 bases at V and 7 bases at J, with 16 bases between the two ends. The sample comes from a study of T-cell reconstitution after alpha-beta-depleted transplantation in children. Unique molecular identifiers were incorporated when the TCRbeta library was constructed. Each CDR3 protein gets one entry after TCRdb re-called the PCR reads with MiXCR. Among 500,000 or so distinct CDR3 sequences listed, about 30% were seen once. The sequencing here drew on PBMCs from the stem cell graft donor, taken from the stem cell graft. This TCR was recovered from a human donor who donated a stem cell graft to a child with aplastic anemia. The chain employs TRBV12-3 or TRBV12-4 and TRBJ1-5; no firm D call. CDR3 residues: CASSRNPVGQPQHF. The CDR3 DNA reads TGTGCCAGCAGCCGAAATCCTGTCGGGCAGCCCCAGCATTTT.